This T cell receptor (beta chain) was documented in a study of blood T cells in healthy people across ages. General observations from the study: The fall in TCR beta diversity per million T cells was roughly linear with age.

This clonotype was detected only a few times. Its antigen is still unknown. Those donating, healthy Caucasian individuals from Russia, were aged 6 to 90. Through a sample-barcoded 5' primer and a J-beta primer mix, a second PCR was run for roughly 6 to 12 cycles. TCRdb reprocessed the 5' RACE reads with MiXCR, giving one entry per CDR3 protein. The sample lists about 760,000 distinct CDR3 sequences; just over 55% were seen once. The CDR3 covers 12 residues. Germline V gene sequence: CDR1 SQVTM, CDR2 ANQGSEA. The sequencing input was blood. The sequence derives from a man aged 40-49 years in good health. This rearrangement joins TRBV29-1 to TRBJ2-5; TRBD1 is a possible D gene (6 bases). The assigned J gene may be wrong: the sequence end matches TRBJ2-7 better. The CDR3 loop is CSVDGQGFEQYF. The CDR3 coding sequence is TGCAGCGTAGACGGTCAGGGGTTCGAGCAGTACTTC.